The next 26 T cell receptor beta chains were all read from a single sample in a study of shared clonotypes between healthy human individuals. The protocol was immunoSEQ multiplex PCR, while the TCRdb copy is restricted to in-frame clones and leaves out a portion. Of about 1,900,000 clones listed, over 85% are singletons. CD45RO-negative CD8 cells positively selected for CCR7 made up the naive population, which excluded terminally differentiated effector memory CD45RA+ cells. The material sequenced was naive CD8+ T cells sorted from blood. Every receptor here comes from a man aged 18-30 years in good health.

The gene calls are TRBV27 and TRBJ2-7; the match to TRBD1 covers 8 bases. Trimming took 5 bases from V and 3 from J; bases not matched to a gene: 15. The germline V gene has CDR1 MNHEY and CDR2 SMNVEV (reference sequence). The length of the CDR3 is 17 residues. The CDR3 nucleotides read TGTGCCAGCAGTCCATCAGTGGGAGACAGGGGTCTCTACGAGCAGTACTTC. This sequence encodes CASSPSVGDRGLYEQYF.

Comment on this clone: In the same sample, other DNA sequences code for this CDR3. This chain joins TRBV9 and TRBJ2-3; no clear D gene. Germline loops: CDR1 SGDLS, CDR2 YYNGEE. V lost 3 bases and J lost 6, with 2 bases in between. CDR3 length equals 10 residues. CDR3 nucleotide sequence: TGTGCCAGCAGCGGGGATACGCAGTATTTT. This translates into CASSGDTQYF.

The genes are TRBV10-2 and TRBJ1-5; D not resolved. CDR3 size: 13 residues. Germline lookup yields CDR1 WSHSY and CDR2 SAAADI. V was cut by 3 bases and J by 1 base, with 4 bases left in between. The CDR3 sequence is CASSEQSNQPQHF. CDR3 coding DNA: TGCGCCAGCAGTGAACAGAGCAATCAGCCCCAGCATTTT.

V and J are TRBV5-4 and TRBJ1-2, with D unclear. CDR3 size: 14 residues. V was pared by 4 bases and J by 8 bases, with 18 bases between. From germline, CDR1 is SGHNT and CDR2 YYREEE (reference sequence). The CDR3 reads CASSPQSGTHGYTF. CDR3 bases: TGTGCCAGCAGCCCCCAGAGTGGTACTCACGGCTACACCTTC.

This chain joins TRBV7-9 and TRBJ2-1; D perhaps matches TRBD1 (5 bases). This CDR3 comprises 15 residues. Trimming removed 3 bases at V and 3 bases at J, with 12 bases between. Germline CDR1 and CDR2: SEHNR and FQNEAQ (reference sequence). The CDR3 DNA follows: TGTGCCAGCAGCTTCACAGGACCCAACTACAATGAGCAGTTCTTC. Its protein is CASSFTGPNYNEQFF.

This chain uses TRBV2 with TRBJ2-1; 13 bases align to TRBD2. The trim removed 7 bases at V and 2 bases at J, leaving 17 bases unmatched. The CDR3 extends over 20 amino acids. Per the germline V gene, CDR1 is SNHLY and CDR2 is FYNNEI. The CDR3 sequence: CASTDRGPEGLAGAYNEQFF. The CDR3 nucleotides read TGTGCCAGCACCGACAGGGGACCTGAAGGACTAGCGGGAGCCTACAATGAGCAGTTCTTC.

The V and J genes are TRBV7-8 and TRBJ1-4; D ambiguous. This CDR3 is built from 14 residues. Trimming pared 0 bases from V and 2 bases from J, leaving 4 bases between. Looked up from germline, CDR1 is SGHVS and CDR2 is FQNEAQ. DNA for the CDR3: TGTGCCAGCAGCTTAGCAGGCACTAATGAAAAACTGTTTTTT. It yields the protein CASSLAGTNEKLFF.

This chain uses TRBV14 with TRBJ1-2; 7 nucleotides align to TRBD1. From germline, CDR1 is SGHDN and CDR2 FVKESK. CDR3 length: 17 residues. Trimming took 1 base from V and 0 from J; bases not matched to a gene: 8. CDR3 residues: CASSQGIEQGTNYGYTF. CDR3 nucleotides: TGTGCCAGCAGCCAAGGTATCGAACAGGGGACTAACTATGGCTACACCTTC.

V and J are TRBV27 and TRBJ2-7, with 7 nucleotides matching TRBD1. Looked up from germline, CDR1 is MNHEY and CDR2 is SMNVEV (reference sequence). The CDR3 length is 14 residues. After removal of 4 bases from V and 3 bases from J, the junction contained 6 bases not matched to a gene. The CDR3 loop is CASSWTGFGYEQYF. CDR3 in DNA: TGTGCCAGCAGTTGGACAGGTTTCGGCTACGAGCAGTACTTC.

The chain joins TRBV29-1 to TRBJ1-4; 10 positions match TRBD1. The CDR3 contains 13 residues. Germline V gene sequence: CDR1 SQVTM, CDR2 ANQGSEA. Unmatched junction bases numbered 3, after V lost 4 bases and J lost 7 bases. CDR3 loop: CSVVGTGVEKLFF. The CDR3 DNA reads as TGCAGCGTTGTTGGGACAGGGGTTGAAAAACTGTTTTTT.

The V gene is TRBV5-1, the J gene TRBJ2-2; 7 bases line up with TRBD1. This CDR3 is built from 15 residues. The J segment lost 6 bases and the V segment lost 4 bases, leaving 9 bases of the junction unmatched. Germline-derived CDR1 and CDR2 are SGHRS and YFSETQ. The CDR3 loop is CASSPLQGLSGELFF. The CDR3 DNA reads TGCGCCAGCAGCCCCTTACAGGGGTTATCCGGGGAGCTGTTTTTT.

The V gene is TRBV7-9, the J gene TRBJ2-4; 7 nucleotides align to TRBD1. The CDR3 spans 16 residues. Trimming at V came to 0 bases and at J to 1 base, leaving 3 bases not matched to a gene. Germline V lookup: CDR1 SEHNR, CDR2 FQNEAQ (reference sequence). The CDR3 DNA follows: TGTGCCAGCAGCTTAGCCACAGGGGACGCCAAAAACATTCAGTACTTC. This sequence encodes CASSLATGDAKNIQYF. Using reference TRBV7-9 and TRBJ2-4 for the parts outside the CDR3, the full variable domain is DTGVSQNPRHKITKRGQNVTFRCDPISEHNRLYWYRQTLGQGPEFLTYFQNEAQLEKSRLLSDRFSAERPKGSFSTLEIQRTEQGDSAMYLCASSLATGDAKNIQYFGAGTRLSVL.

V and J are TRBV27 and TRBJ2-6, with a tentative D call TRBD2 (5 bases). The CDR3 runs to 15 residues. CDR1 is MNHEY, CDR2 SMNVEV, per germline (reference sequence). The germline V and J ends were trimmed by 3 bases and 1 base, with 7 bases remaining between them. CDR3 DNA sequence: TGTGCCAGCAGTTTTTCGGGGTCTGGGGCCAACGTCCTGACTTTC. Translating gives CASSFSGSGANVLTF.

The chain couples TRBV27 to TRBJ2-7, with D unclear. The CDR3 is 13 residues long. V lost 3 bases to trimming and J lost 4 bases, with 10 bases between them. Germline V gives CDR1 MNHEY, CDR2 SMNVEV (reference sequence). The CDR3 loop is CASSLAFLYEQYF. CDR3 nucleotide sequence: TGTGCCAGCAGTTTGGCTTTCTTATACGAGCAGTACTTC.

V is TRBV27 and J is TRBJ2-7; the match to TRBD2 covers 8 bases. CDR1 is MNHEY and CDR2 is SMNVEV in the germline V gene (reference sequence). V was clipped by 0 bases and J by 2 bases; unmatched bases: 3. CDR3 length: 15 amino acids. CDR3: CASSLSRGGPYEQYF. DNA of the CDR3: TGTGCCAGCAGTTTATCACGGGGGGGGCCCTACGAGCAGTACTTC.

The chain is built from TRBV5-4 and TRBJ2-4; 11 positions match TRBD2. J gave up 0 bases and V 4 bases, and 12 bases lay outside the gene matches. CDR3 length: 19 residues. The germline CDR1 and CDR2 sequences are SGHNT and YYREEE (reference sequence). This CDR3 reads CASSAPGLAEERAKNIQYF. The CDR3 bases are TGTGCCAGCAGCGCACCGGGACTAGCGGAAGAAAGAGCCAAAAACATTCAGTACTTC.

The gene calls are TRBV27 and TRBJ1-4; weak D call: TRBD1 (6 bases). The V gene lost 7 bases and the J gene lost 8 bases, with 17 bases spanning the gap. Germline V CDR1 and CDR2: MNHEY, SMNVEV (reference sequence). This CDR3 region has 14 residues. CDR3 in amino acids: CASTIGGAWEKLFF. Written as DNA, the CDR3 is TGTGCCAGCACCATCGGGGGGGCCTGGGAAAAACTGTTTTTT.

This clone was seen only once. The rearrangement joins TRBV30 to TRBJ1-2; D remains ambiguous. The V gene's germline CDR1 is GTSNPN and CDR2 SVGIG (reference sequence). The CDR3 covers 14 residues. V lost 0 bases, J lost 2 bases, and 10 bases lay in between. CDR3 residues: CAWSVRQENYGYTF. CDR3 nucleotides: TGTGCCTGGAGTGTGAGGCAGGAGAACTATGGCTACACCTTC. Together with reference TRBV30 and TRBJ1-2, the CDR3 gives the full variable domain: SQTIHQWPATLVQPVGSPLSLECTVEGTSNPNLYWYRQAAGRGLQLLFYSVGIGQISSEVPQNLSASRPQDRQFILSSKKLLLSDSGFYLCAWSVRQENYGYTFGSGTRLTVV.

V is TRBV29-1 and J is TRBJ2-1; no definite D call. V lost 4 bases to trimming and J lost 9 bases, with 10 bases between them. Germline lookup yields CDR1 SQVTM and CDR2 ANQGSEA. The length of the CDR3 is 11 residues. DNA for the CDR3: TGCAGCGTTGTACGGGTTAGTGAGCAGTTCTTC. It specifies CSVVRVSEQFF.

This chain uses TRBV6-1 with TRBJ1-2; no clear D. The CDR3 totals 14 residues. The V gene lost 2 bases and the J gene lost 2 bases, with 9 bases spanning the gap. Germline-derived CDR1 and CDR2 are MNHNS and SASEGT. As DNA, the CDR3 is TGTGCCAGCAGTGAACCGGACCTCAACTATGGCTACACCTTC. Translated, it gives CASSEPDLNYGYTF.

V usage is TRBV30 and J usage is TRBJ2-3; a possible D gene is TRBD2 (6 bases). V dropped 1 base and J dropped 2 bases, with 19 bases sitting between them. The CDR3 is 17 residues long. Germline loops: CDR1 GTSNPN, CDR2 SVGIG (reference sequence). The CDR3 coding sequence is TGTGCCTGGAGTGGTACCTCCCTGGGAGGATTCACAGATACGCAGTATTTT. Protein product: CAWSGTSLGGFTDTQYF.

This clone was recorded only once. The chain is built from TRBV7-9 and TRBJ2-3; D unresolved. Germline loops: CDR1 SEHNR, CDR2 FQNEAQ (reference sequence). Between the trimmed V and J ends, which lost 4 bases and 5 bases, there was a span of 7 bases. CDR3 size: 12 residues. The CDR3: CASSSERDTQYF. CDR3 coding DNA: TGTGCCAGCAGCTCGGAGAGAGATACGCAGTATTTT.

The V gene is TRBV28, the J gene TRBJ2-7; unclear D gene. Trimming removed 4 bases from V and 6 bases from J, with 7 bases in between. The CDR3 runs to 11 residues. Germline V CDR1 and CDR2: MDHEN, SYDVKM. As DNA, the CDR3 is TGTGCCAGCAGTTCCCCACGCGAGCAGTACTTC. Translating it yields CASSSPREQYF.

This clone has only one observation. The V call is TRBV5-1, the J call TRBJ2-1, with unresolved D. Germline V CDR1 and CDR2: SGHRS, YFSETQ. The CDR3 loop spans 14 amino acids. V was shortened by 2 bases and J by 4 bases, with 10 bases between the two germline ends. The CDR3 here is CASSFPGRYNEQFF. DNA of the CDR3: TGCGCCAGCAGCTTCCCCGGAAGGTACAATGAGCAGTTCTTC.

The DNA for the CDR3 is TGTGCCAGCATCGGTCTTTACTATGGCTACACCTTC. This encodes CASIGLYYGYTF. V gene TRBV6-1 combines with J gene TRBJ1-2; D unresolved. The CDR3 consists of 12 residues. V gave up 7 bases and J gave up 3 bases, with 9 bases separating them. Germline V CDR1 and CDR2: MNHNS, SASEGT.

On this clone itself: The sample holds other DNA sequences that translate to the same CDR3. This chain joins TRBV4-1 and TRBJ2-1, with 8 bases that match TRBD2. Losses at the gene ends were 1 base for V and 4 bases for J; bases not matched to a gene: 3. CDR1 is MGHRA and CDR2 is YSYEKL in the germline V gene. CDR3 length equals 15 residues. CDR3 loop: CASSQASGFYNEQFF. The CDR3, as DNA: TGCGCCAGCAGCCAAGCTAGCGGGTTTTACAATGAGCAGTTCTTC.